The next 2 T cell receptor beta chains were all read from a single sample in a study of blood T cell repertoires in COVID-19. Sequencing used immunoSEQ multiplex PCR; TCRdb keeps in-frame clones, though not all of them. In the table there are approximately 90,000 clones, approximately 86% of which are singletons. The sample consisted of peripheral blood. The receptors stem from a man between 45 and 60 years old with acute or convalescent COVID-19.

V and J are TRBV6-5 and TRBJ2-2; D is perhaps TRBD2 (6 bases). The CDR3 length is 15 residues. Deletions cut 0 bases from V and 5 bases from J, with 10 bases between. CDR1 is MNHEY, CDR2 SVGAGI, per germline. The chain's CDR3 is CASSYSAGRTGELFF. The CDR3 region has the DNA TGTGCCAGCAGTTACTCGGCAGGGAGGACCGGGGAGCTGTTTTTT.

This rearrangement joins TRBV2 to TRBJ1-2, with 7 bases lining up with TRBD1. The trim removed 6 bases at V and 7 bases at J, leaving 11 bases unmatched. The CDR3 extends over 14 amino acids. Germline values: CDR1 SNHLY, CDR2 FYNNEI. CDR3 region: CASRGTTGVAGYTF. The CDR3 DNA is TGTGCCAGCAGGGGAACCACAGGGGTGGCTGGCTACACCTTC.